This entry lists 15 T cell receptor beta chains sequenced from one sample in a study of CXCR3-negative and CXCR3-positive naive CD8 T cells. Study-level points and caveats: In CXCR3-positive naive cells, the TRB CDR3s were more hydrophobic than in CXCR3-negative naive cells.

What these receptors recognize is not known. UMI-tagged TRB cDNA libraries were built via 5' RACE. TCRdb derives one entry per CDR3 protein from the 5' RACE reads, leaving out DNA. The sample holds nearly 90,000 distinct CDR3 sequences. The specimen was naive CXCR3+ CD8+ T cells from blood. Subset denoted: CD45RO-CCR7+CD27+CD95- naive CD8+ T cells expressing CXCR3 (TNR3+). The receptors stem from a human donor in good health. Some clones in this sample may be carry-over from other donors' samples.

The CDR3 region is CASRTGTGGYEQYF. The rearrangement joins TRBV27 to TRBJ2-7; TCRdb gives TRBD1 as the D gene, but with no DNA this cannot be confirmed. Germline loops: CDR1 MNHEY, CDR2 SMNVEV (reference sequence). This CDR3 comprises 14 residues.

The chain combines TRBV24-1 with TRBJ2-2; TCRdb's D call, TRBD1, is unchecked because there is no DNA. Germline CDR1 is KGHDR and CDR2 is SFDVKD. This CDR3 spans 16 amino acids. CDR3 residues: CATSEWQMGGTGELFF.

The gene calls are TRBV6-4 and TRBJ2-5. The germline V gene has CDR1 MRHNA and CDR2 SNTAGT. CDR3 length equals 13 residues. The CDR3 protein is CASSRDYRETQYF.

This chain joins TRBV7-9 and TRBJ2-1; the D call of TRBD2 rests on TCRdb alone, since no DNA is present to check it. From germline, CDR1 is SEHNR and CDR2 FQNEAQ (reference sequence). This CDR3 contains 17 residues. The CDR3 sequence: CASSPRPAGGQLNEQFF.

The V call is TRBV20-1, the J call TRBJ1-1; TCRdb indicates TRBD1, and absent DNA this call remains unverified. From germline, CDR1 is DFQATT and CDR2 SNEGSKA (reference sequence). This CDR3 region has 19 residues. CDR3 protein: CSARLGQGSVSVEITEAFF.

The J gene is TRBJ1-1, the V gene TRBV7-2; there is no DNA to check the TCRdb D call of TRBD1. The CDR3 consists of 12 residues. Germline assignment: CDR1 SGHTA and CDR2 FQGNSA. The CDR3 sequence: CASSFGGGEAFF.

The chain couples TRBV27 to TRBJ1-3; TCRdb names TRBD1, which stays unverified in the absence of DNA. Germline V gene data show CDR1 as MNHEY and CDR2 as SMNVEV (reference sequence). The CDR3 covers 14 residues. CDR3 amino acids: CASRGTATGNTIYF.

The CDR3 loop is CAISESWQGENTDTQYF. The J gene is TRBJ2-3, the V gene TRBV10-3; the TCRdb call, TRBD1, lacks DNA for checking. Germline V gene sequence: CDR1 ENHRY, CDR2 SYGVKD. The CDR3 has 17 amino acids.

This chain connects TRBV11-2 to TRBJ1-4; TCRdb calls TRBD1, which cannot be checked without DNA. This CDR3 region has 15 residues. In germline, CDR1 is SGHAT, CDR2 FQNNGV. CDR3: CASSRGQSTNEKLFF.

V usage is TRBV6-6 and J usage is TRBJ1-1. The CDR3 loop spans 11 amino acids. Germline values: CDR1 MNHNY, CDR2 SVGAGI (reference sequence). The CDR3 sequence: CASSVGVEAFF.

This chain connects TRBV20-1 to TRBJ1-5; there is no DNA to check the TCRdb D call of TRBD1. Germline values: CDR1 DFQATT, CDR2 SNEGSKA (reference sequence). The CDR3 has 16 residues. CDR3 sequence: CSALSGGPSGNQPQHF.

The rearrangement joins TRBV11-2 to TRBJ1-1; the D call from TCRdb, TRBD1, cannot be confirmed without DNA. CDR1 SGHAT and CDR2 FQNNGV come from the germline V gene. The CDR3 loop spans 12 amino acids. The CDR3 spells CASSLRGPEAFF.

The rearrangement joins TRBV20-1 to TRBJ1-5; the TCRdb call, TRBD1, lacks DNA for checking. The CDR3 totals 18 residues. Germline CDR1 and CDR2: DFQATT and SNEGSKA (reference sequence). The CDR3 region is CSAPSGTGAFVFDQPQHF.

The rearrangement links TRBV7-3 to TRBJ2-1; TCRdb indicates TRBD1, and absent DNA this call remains unverified. The CDR3 totals 17 residues. Germline CDR1 SGHTA, CDR2 FQGTGA. CDR3 sequence: CASSLSWAGSIYNEQFF.

V and J are TRBV19 and TRBJ1-1; checking the TCRdb D call of TRBD1 is not possible without DNA. Germline CDR1 and CDR2: LNHDA and SQIVND (reference sequence). The CDR3 has 14 amino acids. The CDR3 region is CASSILPGFTEAFF.